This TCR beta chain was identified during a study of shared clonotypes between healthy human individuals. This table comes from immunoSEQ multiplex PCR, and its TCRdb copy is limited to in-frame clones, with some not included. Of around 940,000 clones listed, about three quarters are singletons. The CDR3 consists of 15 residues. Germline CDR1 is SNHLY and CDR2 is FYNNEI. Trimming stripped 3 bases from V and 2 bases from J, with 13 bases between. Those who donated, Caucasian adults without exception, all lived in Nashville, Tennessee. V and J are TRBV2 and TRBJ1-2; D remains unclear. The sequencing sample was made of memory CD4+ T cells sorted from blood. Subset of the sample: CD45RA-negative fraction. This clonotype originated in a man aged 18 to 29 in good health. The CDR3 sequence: CASSDSGGMNYGYTF. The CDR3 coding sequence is TGTGCCAGCAGTGATTCGGGAGGCATGAACTATGGCTACACCTTC.